This TCR beta chain derives from a study of shared clonotypes between healthy human individuals (dated by TCRdb to 2019 to 2021). Background for the entire study: The cohort included a few men and two women between 18 and 49 years of age. Each donor's leukapheresis produced roughly between roughly 0.85 and 9 billion PBMCs. Libraries were prepared and TCR repertoires were sequenced by different laboratories using diverse techniques, in order to increase sequencing depth and limit assay-specific biases. For each donor, CD4 naive and CD4 memory were each run on three plates, CD8 naive on two plates, and CD8 memory on one plate. To estimate repertoire size and how much clonotype sharing occurs between individuals, the study deeply sequenced the blood TCR repertoires of five healthy adults.

TCR CDR3 regions were amplified from genomic DNA by multiplex PCR using the deep immunoSEQ assay. Extracted genomic DNA from each cell subset was distributed evenly across all wells of several immunoSEQ 96-well plates, and each plate was treated as a replicate. Each replicate PCR for sorted subsets received approximately 200 ng genomic DNA, equal to some 32,000 T cell genomes. Purified libraries were measured with a Qubit 3.0 fluorometer, size-checked on a Bioanalyzer 2100, and measured again with the KAPA Library Quantification kit. Every immunoSEQ 96-well plate was sequenced on a separate single-read 150-cycle Illumina NextSeq 550 flow cell. The study's processing was this. Because only junctional sequences without quality scores were contained in the immunoSEQ output, filtering matching that applied to full-length reads could not be performed. To assign V/J genes and CDR3, sequences were annotated using PyIR, a Python wrapper for IgBLAST v1.9, with IMGT germline references. Reads with weak V/J assignments (E-value above 1e-6), missing CDR3, stop codons, out-of-frame junctions, or ambiguous translated residues were removed. V3J clonotypes were defined as sequences sharing an identical inferred V gene, J gene, and CDR3 amino acid sequence. Percentage overlap between repertoires was computed as shared unique clonotypes divided by the size of the smaller repertoire. RTK rarefaction, the Chao1 estimator, and Recon v2.1 estimates of unobserved clonotypes were used to assess repertoire richness. OLGA was used to compute generation probabilities for all TCRbeta clonotypes that the gDNA method yielded from a handful of donors. What TCRdb holds here is the immuneACCESS table cut down to in-frame rearrangements. Part of the clones is not present; checked against another copy, under half of the missing clones reflect an unresolved V gene, and the others are unexplained. V and J calls and clone size come straight from that table; D and trimming were deduced from the DNA. Counted in this sample were more than 900,000 clones; approximately 80% of them appeared once. The top ten clonotypes cover 0.6% to 0.75% of the sample.

This clone was observed a few times. This receptor's antigen is unknown. No base quality information exists; no much larger clone differs at one position. The donors were healthy, HIV-negative adults who had no recently reported acute infections or vaccinations. Only Caucasian adults living in Nashville, Tennessee, USA were represented among the donors. CD4+ T cells were enriched by magnetic negative selection, after which naive cells were positively selected on CD45RA and the negative fraction was taken as the memory subset. Blood was collected by leukapheresis, and PBMCs were isolated by Ficoll-Histopaque density gradient centrifugation and then cryopreserved in liquid nitrogen vapor phase. Analytical flow cytometry was used to check the purity and quantity of each magnetically sorted T cell population. Each sorted fraction had its genomic DNA isolated and then quantified by UV absorbance on a Nanodrop 2000c.

The V end loses 8 bases and the J end loses 3 bases, and a stretch of 14 bases separates them. The CDR3, from cysteine to phenylalanine, totals 13 residues. This entry keeps only the CDR3 DNA: 39 bases, framed from base 1. CDR1 and CDR2, looked up from the germline V gene, are SQVTM and ANQGSEA. General findings and caveats noted by the study authors: Sharing across four donors was observed for approximately 5% of naive CD4, 3% to 3.5% of naive CD8, 2% to 2.5% of memory CD4, and about 0.4% of memory CD8 clonotypes. Compared with non-shared clonotypes, the clonotypes found in all four sorted-subset donors had higher generation probabilities. The genetic and exposure-history diversity represented was limited by the small number of donors. Pairwise subsampling indicated that sequencing depth was expected to affect the degree of clonotype sharing among donors. Sampling was restricted to blood, and TCR repertoires in tissues likely differ from the TCR repertoires found in blood. Estimated clonotype richness was generally larger for naive than for memory subsets. Even with the large sequencing depth, rarefaction of the sorted-subset datasets indicated that sequencing was incomplete.

In this chain, TRBV29-1 is recombined with TRBJ2-1, with TRBD2 perhaps the D gene, on 5 matching bases. The specimen sequenced was memory CD4+ T cells from PBMCs. The cell subset or site label here, explained by the study, means: CD45RA-negative fraction. This TCR came from a man aged 18 to 30 in good health. Some clones in this sample may be carry-over from other donors' samples. The DNA is as follows: TGCAGCCAAAGGGAGTCCGACTACAATGAGCAGTTCTTC. Its product reads: CSQRESDYNEQFF.